These T cell receptor beta chains were read from a single sample in a study of shared clonotypes between healthy human individuals. Only in-frame clones appear in the TCRdb table, and some are missing; sequencing was by immunoSEQ multiplex PCR. The table includes about 1.1 million clones, 77% detected once. The source material was memory CD4+ T cells from PBMCs. The receptors were sampled from a man between 18 and 35 years old in good health. Some clones in this sample may be carry-over from other donors' samples. Each CDR3 is given without its conserved first and last residue. The D gene is left open where the match is weak.

12 | NA | TRBJ2-3 | TRBV7-8 | ASSITGRADTQY
13 | NA | TRBJ1-2 | TRBV19 | ASSIGYGNPYGYT
14 | NA | TRBJ2-3 | TRBV9 | ASASGSNWGTDTQY
16 | TRBD2 | TRBJ2-1 | TRBV28 | ASSFASGRGGSYNEQF
12 | NA | TRBJ2-1 | TRBV19 | ASNGGSTYNEQF
16 | TRBD2 | TRBJ2-2 | TRBV5-4 | ASSSPATSGSRGGELF
10 | NA | TRBJ2-5 | TRBV11-2 | ASSLGAGTQY
14 | NA | TRBJ1-2 | TRBV9 | ASSVERQTDRYGYT
13 | NA | TRBJ2-2 | TRBV14 | ASSHPGRVPGELF
13 | NA | TRBJ2-7 | TRBV11-1 | ASSSQGHAGHEQY
13 | NA | TRBJ2-7 | TRBV5-4 | ASSSDPGPTYEQY
13 | TRBD1 | TRBJ1-2 | TRBV4-1 | ASSQGTGGVYGYT
13 | TRBD1 | TRBJ2-3 | TRBV7-7 | ASSLTGARTDTQY
9 | NA | TRBJ2-1 | TRBV6-5 | ASSPGIKQF
15 | NA | TRBJ2-6 | TRBV2 | ASSDGGIISGANVLT
13 | TRBD1 | TRBJ2-7 | TRBV5-5 | ASSPGGQGFHEQY
13 | NA | TRBJ1-1 | TRBV9 | ASSAGFVGLPEAF
14 | TRBD1 | TRBJ2-6 | TRBV7-6 | ASSLVTGPGANVLT
10 | NA | TRBJ1-1 | TRBV5-4 | ASSSVEAEAF
14 | NA | TRBJ2-2 | TRBV19 | ASSIRGQTNTGELF
15 | TRBD2 | TRBJ2-3 | TRBV14 | ASSQDRAGAGTDTQY
14 | NA | TRBJ1-2 | TRBV7-8 | ASTRGVQIPYYGYT
14 | TRBD1 | TRBJ2-5 | TRBV18 | ASSPVGQAVVATQY
13 | TRBD1 | TRBJ1-1 | TRBV5-4 | ASSPGTGTNTEAF
11 | NA | TRBJ1-6 | TRBV29-1 | SVKGREGSPLH
12 | TRBD2 | TRBJ2-3 | TRBV2 | ASSAAGGPDTQY
9 | NA | TRBJ2-7 | TRBV2 | ASIDNYEQY
11 | NA | TRBJ1-2 | TRBV6-5 | ASSYTGRYGYT
13 | NA | TRBJ1-1 | TRBV29-1 | SVAPGWGMNTEAF
13 | TRBD2 | TRBJ2-4 | TRBV29-1 | SVEAGGPAKNIQY
14 | NA | TRBJ1-3 | TRBV27 | ASSLYGDTEGNTIY
11 | NA | TRBJ1-1 | TRBV7-9 | ASSPGHGAEAF
12 | NA | TRBJ2-7 | TRBV7-2 | ASSKRTGVGEQY
12 | NA | TRBJ2-7 | TRBV6-1 | ASSGGTGWREQY
16 | NA | TRBJ2-7 | TRBV28 | ASSFRGAPGLPTYEQY
13 | NA | TRBJ2-1 | TRBV28 | ASISARAGTGEQF
14 | TRBD2 | TRBJ2-3 | TRBV5-1 | ASSSRLAGSTDTQY
13 | TRBD1 | TRBJ1-1 | TRBV11-3 | ASSQGQGSNTEAF